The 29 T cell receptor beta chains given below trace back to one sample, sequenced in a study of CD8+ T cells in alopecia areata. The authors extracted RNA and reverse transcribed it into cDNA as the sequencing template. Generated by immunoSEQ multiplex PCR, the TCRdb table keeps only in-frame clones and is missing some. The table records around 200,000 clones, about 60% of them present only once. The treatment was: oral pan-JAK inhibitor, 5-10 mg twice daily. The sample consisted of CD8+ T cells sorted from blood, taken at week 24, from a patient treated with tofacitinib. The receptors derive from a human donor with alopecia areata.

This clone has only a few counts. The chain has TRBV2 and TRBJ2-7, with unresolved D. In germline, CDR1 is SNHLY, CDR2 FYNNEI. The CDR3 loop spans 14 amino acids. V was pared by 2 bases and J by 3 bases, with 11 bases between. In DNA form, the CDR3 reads TGTGCCAGCAGTGAACTTGGCAGAAGCTACGAGCAGTACTTC. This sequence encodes CASSELGRSYEQYF.

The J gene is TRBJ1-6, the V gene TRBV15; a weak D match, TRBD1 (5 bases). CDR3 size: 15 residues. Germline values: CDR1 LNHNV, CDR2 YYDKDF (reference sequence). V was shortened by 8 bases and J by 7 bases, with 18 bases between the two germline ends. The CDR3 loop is CATQGLADLNSPLHF. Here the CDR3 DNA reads TGTGCCACCCAGGGTCTTGCTGATTTGAATTCACCCCTCCACTTT.

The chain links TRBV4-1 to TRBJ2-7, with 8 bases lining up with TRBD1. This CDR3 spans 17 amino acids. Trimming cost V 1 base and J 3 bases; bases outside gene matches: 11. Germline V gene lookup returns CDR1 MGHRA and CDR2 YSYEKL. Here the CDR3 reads CASSQGFSPGGYYEQYF. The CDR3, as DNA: TGCGCCAGCAGCCAAGGTTTTTCCCCAGGGGGCTACTACGAGCAGTACTTC.

Written as DNA, the CDR3 is TGTGCCAGCAGCTCCGAAGTTGAAGGGAATTCACCCCTCCACTTT. Amino acid sequence: CASSSEVEGNSPLHF. The J gene is TRBJ1-6, the V gene TRBV7-9; D unclear. Trimming removed 4 bases from V and 7 bases from J, with 14 bases in between. Germline V CDR1 and CDR2: SEHNR, FQNEAQ (reference sequence). The CDR3 covers 15 residues.

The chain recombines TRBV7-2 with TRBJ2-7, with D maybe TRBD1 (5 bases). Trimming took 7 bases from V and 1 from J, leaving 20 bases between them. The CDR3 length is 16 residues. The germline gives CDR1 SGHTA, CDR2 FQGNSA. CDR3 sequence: CASTNSRQGASYEQYF. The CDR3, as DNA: TGTGCCAGCACCAACTCCCGCCAAGGGGCTTCCTACGAGCAGTACTTC. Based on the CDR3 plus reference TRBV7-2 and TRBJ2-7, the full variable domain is GAGVSQSPSNKVTEKGKDVELRCDPISGHTALYWYRQSLGQGLEFLIYFQGNSAPDKSGLPSDRFSAERTGGSVSTLTIQRTQQEDSAVYLCASTNSRQGASYEQYFGPGTRLTVT.

CDR3 DNA sequence: TGTGCCAGTAGATCCTCAGGGGGAAGCAATCAGCCCCAGCATTTT. Translated: CASRSSGGSNQPQHF. The rearrangement uses TRBV19 and TRBJ1-5, with TRBD1 identical over 7 bases. J gave up 1 base and V 6 bases, and 6 bases lay outside the gene matches. Germline loops: CDR1 LNHDA, CDR2 SQIVND (reference sequence). This CDR3 region has 15 residues.

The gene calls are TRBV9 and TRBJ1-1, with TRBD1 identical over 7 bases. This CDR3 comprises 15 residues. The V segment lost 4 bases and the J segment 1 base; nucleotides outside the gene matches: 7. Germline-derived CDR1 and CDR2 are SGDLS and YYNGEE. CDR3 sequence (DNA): TGTGCCAGCAGCCCTCTGGGGACAGCGAACACTGAAGCTTTCTTT. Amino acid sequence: CASSPLGTANTEAFF. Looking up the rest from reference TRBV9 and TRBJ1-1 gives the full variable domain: DSGVTQTPKHLITATGQRVTLRCSPRSGDLSVYWYQQSLDQGLQFLIQYYNGEERAKGNILERFSAQQFPDLHSELNLSSLELGDSALYFCASSPLGTANTEAFFGQGTRLTVV.

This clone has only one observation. The CDR3 nucleotides are TGTGCCAGCAGCTCTAGCGGGGTTTACAATGAGCAGTTCTTC. Its protein product is CASSSSGVYNEQFF. The V gene is TRBV5-6, the J gene TRBJ2-1; 9 bases map to TRBD2. Germline CDR1 is SGHDT and CDR2 is YYEEEE. The CDR3 spans 14 residues. V was clipped by 3 bases and J by 4 bases; unmatched bases: 2. The whole variable domain, remainder taken from reference TRBV5-6 and TRBJ2-1, is DAGVTQSPTHLIKTRGQQVTLRCSPKSGHDTVSWYQQALGQGPQFIFQYYEEEERQRGNFPDRFSGHQFPNYSSELNVNALLLGDSALYLCASSSSGVYNEQFFGPGTRLTVL.

CDR3 residues: CASSSFGRGLTDTQYF. The CDR3, as DNA: TGTGCCAGCAGCTCCTTCGGGAGGGGGCTCACAGATACGCAGTATTTT. This chain uses TRBV7-8 with TRBJ2-3; tentative D call: TRBD2 (8 bases). CDR3 size: 16 residues. Trimming shortened V by 4 bases and J by 2 bases, and 16 bases separated the two germline ends. CDR1 and CDR2 (germline): SGHVS, FQNEAQ.

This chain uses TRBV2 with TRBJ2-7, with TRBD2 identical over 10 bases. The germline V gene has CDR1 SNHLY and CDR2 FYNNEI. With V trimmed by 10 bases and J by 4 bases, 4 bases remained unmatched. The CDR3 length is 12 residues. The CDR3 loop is CATGLAAYEQYF. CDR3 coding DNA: TGTGCCACTGGACTAGCGGCTTACGAGCAGTACTTC.

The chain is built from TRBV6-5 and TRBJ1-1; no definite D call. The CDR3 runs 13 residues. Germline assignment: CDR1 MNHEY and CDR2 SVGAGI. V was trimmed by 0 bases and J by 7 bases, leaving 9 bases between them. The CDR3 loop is CASSYSAGIEAFF. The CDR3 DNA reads TGTGCCAGCAGTTACTCGGCAGGCATTGAAGCTTTCTTT.

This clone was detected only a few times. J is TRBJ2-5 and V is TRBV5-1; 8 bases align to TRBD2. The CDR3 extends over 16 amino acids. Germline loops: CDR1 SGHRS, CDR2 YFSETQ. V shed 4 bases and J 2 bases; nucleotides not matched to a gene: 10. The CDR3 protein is CASSPGVAGTQETQYF. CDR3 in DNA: TGCGCCAGCAGCCCCGGAGTAGCGGGGACACAAGAGACCCAGTACTTC. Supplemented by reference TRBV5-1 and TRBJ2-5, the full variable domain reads KAGVTQTPRYLIKTRGQQVTLSCSPISGHRSVSWYQQTPGQGLQFLFEYFSETQRNKGNFPGRFSGRQFSNSRSEMNVSTLELGDSALYLCASSPGVAGTQETQYFGPGTRLLVL.

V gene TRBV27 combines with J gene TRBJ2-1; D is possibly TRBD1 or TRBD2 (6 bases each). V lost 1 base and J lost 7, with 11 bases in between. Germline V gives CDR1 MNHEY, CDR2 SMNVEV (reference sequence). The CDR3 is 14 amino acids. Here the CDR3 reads CASSLLGGRNEQFF. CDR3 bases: TGTGCCAGCAGTTTATTGGGGGGCCGAAATGAGCAGTTCTTC.

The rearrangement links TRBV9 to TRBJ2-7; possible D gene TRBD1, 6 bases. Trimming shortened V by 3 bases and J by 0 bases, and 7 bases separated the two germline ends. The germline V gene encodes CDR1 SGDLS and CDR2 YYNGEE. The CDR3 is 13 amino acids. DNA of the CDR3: TGTGCCAGCAGCGGACAGGCCTCCTACGAGCAGTACTTC. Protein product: CASSGQASYEQYF. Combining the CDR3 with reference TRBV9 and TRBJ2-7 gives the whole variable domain DSGVTQTPKHLITATGQRVTLRCSPRSGDLSVYWYQQSLDQGLQFLIQYYNGEERAKGNILERFSAQQFPDLHSELNLSSLELGDSALYFCASSGQASYEQYFGPGTRLTVT.

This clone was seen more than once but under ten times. CDR3 residues: CASSESREWYQETQYF. The CDR3 DNA reads TGTGCCAGCAGTGAATCGAGGGAGTGGTACCAAGAGACCCAGTACTTC. This rearrangement joins TRBV6-1 to TRBJ2-5; D is possibly TRBD2 (5 bases). V was shortened by 2 bases and J by 0 bases, with 13 bases between the two germline ends. Germline V gene sequence: CDR1 MNHNS, CDR2 SASEGT. CDR3 length: 16 residues.

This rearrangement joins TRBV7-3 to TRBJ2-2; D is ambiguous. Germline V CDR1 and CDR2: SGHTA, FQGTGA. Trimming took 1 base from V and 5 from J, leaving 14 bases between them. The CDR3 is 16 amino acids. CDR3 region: CASSLKGSPGTGELFF. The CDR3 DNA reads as TGTGCCAGCAGCTTAAAGGGTAGTCCCGGAACCGGGGAGCTGTTTTTT.

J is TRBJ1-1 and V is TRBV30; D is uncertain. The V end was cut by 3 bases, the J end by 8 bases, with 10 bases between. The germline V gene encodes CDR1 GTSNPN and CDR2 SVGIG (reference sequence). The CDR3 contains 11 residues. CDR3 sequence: CAWRAMKEAFF. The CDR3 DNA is TGTGCCTGGAGGGCCATGAAAGAAGCTTTCTTT.

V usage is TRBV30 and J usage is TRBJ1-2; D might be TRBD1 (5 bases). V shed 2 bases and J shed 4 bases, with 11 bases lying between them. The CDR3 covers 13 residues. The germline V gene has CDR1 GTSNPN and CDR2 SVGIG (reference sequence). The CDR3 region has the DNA TGTGCCTGGAGTAATCTGGGGACCTATGGCTACACCTTC. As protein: CAWSNLGTYGYTF.

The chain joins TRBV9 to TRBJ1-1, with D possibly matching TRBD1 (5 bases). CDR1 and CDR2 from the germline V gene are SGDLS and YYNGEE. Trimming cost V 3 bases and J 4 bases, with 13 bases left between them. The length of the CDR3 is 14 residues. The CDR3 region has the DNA TGTGCCAGCAGCGCGTCAGGGTTGGCCACTGAAGCTTTCTTT. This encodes CASSASGLATEAFF.

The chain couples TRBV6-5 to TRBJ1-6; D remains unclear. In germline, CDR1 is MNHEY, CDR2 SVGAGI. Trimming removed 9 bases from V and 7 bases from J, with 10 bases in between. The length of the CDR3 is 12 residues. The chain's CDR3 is CARSLRNSPLHF. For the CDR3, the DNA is TGTGCCAGGTCTTTGAGGAATTCACCCCTCCACTTT.

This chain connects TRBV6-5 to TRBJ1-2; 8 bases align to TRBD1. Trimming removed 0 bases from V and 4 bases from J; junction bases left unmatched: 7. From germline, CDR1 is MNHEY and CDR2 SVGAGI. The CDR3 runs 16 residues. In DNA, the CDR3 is TGTGCCAGCAGTTACTCGGCGACAGGGGTTGGCTATGGCTACACCTTC. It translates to CASSYSATGVGYGYTF.

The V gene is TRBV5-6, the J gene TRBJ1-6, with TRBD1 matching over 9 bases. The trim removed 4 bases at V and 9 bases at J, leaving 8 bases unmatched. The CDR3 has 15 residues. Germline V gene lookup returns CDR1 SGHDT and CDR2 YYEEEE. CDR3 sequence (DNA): TGTGCCAGCAGCAGTCCGGGACAGGGTAGTTCACCCCTCCACTTT. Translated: CASSSPGQGSSPLHF.

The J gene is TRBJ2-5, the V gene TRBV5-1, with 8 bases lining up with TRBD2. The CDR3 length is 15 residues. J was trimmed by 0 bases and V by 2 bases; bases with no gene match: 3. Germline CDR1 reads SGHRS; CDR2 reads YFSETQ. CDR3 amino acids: CASSFGGGYQETQYF. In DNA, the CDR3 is TGCGCCAGCAGCTTCGGCGGGGGGTACCAAGAGACCCAGTACTTC. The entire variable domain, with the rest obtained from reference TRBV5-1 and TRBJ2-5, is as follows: KAGVTQTPRYLIKTRGQQVTLSCSPISGHRSVSWYQQTPGQGLQFLFEYFSETQRNKGNFPGRFSGRQFSNSRSEMNVSTLELGDSALYLCASSFGGGYQETQYFGPGTRLLVL.

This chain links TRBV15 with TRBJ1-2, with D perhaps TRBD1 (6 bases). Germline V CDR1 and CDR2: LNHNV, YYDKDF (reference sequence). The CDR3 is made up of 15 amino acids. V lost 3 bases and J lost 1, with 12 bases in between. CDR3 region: CATSRINRVNYGYTF. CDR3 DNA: TGTGCCACCAGCAGGATAAACAGGGTTAACTATGGCTACACCTTC.

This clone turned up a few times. In DNA form, the CDR3 reads TGCAGCGTTGAAGGCAGAGAGAATGGCTACACCTTC. This codes for CSVEGRENGYTF. The chain couples TRBV29-1 to TRBJ1-2; D is undetermined. CDR3 length equals 12 residues. Trimming cost V 1 base and J 6 bases, with 9 bases left between them. Germline CDR1 and CDR2: SQVTM and ANQGSEA.

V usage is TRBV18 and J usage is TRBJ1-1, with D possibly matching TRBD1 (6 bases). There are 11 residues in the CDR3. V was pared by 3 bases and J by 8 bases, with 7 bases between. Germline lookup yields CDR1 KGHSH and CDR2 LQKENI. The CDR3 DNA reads TGTGCCAGCTCACCGGGACAAGAAGCTTTCTTT. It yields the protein CASSPGQEAFF.

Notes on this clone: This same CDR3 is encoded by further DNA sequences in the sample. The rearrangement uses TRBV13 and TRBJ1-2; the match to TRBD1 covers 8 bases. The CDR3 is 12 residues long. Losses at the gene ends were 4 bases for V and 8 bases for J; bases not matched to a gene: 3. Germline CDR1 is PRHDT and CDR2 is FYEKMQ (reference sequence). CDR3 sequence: CASSSDRGGYTF. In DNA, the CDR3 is TGTGCCAGCAGCTCAGACAGGGGAGGCTACACCTTC.

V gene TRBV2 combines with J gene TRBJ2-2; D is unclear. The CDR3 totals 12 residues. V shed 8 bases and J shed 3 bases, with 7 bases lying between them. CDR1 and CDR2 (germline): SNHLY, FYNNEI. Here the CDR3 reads CASQRHTGELFF. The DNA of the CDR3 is TGTGCCAGCCAGAGACACACCGGGGAGCTGTTTTTT.

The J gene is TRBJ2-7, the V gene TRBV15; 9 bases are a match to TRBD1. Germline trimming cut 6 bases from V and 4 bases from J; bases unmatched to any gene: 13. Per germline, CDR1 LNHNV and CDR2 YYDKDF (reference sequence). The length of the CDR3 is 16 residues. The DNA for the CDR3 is TGTGCCACCAGGCCGGGACAGGGACCCTTTTGGTACGAGCAGTACTTC. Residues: CATRPGQGPFWYEQYF.